This T cell receptor (beta chain) was identified during a study of technical replicates of blood from a few donors. Using immunoSEQ multiplex PCR, the repertoire was profiled, and TCRdb retains in-frame clones only, with some absent. The table records about 88,000 clones, 95% of them present only once. CDR1 is SGHAT, CDR2 FQNNGV, per germline. With V trimmed by 8 bases and J by 4 bases, 3 bases remained unmatched. CDR3 length: 13 amino acids. V is TRBV11-2 and J is TRBJ2-7; TRBD2 aligns across 12 bases. This clonotype was sampled from a human donor in good health. The sample comprised T cells isolated from PBMCs. In DNA, the CDR3 is TGTGCCAGCTTCGGACTAGCGGGGTACGAGCAGTACTTC. It specifies CASFGLAGYEQYF.